What follows are 8 T cell receptor beta chains derived from one specimen sequenced in a study of blood T cell repertoires in COVID-19. The method was immunoSEQ multiplex PCR; TCRdb's version includes in-frame clones alone and lacks a portion of them. The data hold roughly 430,000 clones, with approximately 85% observed a single time. The sample was PBMCs or T cells enriched from blood (not recorded which). The receptors come from a woman between 40 and 55 years old with acute COVID-19.

To note about this clone: The sample carries other DNA sequences with the same CDR3. The chain uses TRBV6-5 and TRBJ1-2; the D gene is possibly TRBD1 (5 bases). Trimming removed 6 bases at V and 5 bases at J, with 10 bases between. This CDR3 region has 12 residues. CDR1 is MNHEY and CDR2 is SVGAGI in the germline V gene. CDR3 sequence: CASRSGGYGYTF. CDR3 bases: TGTGCCAGCAGGTCCGGGGGATATGGCTACACCTTC.

This chain joins TRBV10-3 and TRBJ1-4, with D perhaps TRBD1 (5 bases). The CDR3 has 13 residues. V was cut by 7 bases and J by 7 bases, with 13 bases left in between. Germline V lookup: CDR1 ENHRY, CDR2 SYGVKD. CDR3 residues: CAIMGGLGEKLFF. CDR3 nucleotide sequence: TGTGCCATCATGGGGGGACTGGGTGAAAAACTGTTTTTT.

The CDR3 DNA sequence: TGTGCCAGCAGCTTAGAGCGGGGGGGCACTGAGCAGTTCTTC. It specifies CASSLERGGTEQFF. The chain uses TRBV11-2 and TRBJ2-1, with 9 nucleotides matching TRBD2. Germline CDR1 is SGHAT and CDR2 is FQNNGV. The V gene end was trimmed by 0 bases and the J gene end by 9 bases; junction bases not matched to a gene: 3. The CDR3 runs 14 residues.

This clone has just one count. The chain is built from TRBV29-1 and TRBJ1-1; TRBD1 aligns across 8 bases. CDR1 is SQVTM, CDR2 ANQGSEA, per germline. The CDR3 covers 13 residues. V shed 5 bases, J shed 3 bases, and the junction held 5 bases outside the gene matches. In DNA form, the CDR3 reads TGCAGCGTTAGAGACAGGGGATACACTGAAGCTTTCTTT. This gives the protein CSVRDRGYTEAFF.

As to this clone: The same CDR3 also results from other DNA sequences found in this sample. The genes are TRBV12-3 or TRBV12-4 and TRBJ1-1, with D tentatively TRBD1 (5 bases). The CDR3 runs 13 residues. V lost 2 bases, J lost 1 base, and 5 bases lay in between. The CDR3: CASSLQGNTEAFF. CDR3 DNA: TGTGCCAGCAGTTTACAGGGGAACACTGAAGCTTTCTTT.

The chain carries TRBV30 and TRBJ2-5; 10 bases map to TRBD1. The CDR3 totals 13 residues. The V segment lost 6 bases and the J segment 7 bases; nucleotides outside the gene matches: 8. CDR1 and CDR2 (germline): GTSNPN, SVGIG (reference sequence). CDR3 in DNA: TGTGCCTGCAGGGGACAGGGGCAGGGGACCCAGTACTTC. Its protein is CACRGQGQGTQYF.

A remark on this clone: One junction end disagrees with the germline gene, perhaps due to a read error. This chain connects TRBV7-9 to TRBJ2-1; no clear D gene. Germline V gives CDR1 SEHNR, CDR2 FQNEAQ (reference sequence). The CDR3 is made up of 14 amino acids. CDR3 coding DNA: TGTGCCAGCAGCTTAACGACATCCTACGATGAGCAGTTCTTC. Amino acid sequence: CASSLTTSYDEQFF. The entire variable domain, with the rest obtained from reference TRBV7-9 and TRBJ2-1, is as follows: DTGVSQNPRHKITKRGQNVTFRCDPISEHNRLYWYRQTLGQGPEFLTYFQNEAQLEKSRLLSDRFSAERPKGSFSTLEIQRTEQGDSAMYLCASSLTTSYDEQFFGPGTRLTVL.

The chain combines TRBV5-1 with TRBJ2-7, with 10 bases that match TRBD2. CDR3 length: 15 residues. V was pared by 2 bases and J by 2 bases, with 4 bases of the junction left unmatched. Germline lookup yields CDR1 SGHRS and CDR2 YFSETQ. Written as DNA, the CDR3 is TGCGCCAGCAGCTTTTCGAGCGGGGGGGCCTACGAGCAGTACTTC. Its protein is CASSFSSGGAYEQYF.